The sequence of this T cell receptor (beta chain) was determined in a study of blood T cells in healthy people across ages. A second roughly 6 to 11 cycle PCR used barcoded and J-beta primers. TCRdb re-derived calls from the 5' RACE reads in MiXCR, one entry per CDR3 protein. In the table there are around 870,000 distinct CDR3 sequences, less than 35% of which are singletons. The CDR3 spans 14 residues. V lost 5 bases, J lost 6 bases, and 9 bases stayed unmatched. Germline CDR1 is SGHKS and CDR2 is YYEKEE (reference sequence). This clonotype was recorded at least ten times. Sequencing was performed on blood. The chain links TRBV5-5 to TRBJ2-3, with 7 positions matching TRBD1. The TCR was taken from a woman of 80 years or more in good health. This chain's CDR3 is CASRPGQPWDTQYF. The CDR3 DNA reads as TGTGCCAGCAGACCGGGACAGCCGTGGGATACGCAGTATTTT.